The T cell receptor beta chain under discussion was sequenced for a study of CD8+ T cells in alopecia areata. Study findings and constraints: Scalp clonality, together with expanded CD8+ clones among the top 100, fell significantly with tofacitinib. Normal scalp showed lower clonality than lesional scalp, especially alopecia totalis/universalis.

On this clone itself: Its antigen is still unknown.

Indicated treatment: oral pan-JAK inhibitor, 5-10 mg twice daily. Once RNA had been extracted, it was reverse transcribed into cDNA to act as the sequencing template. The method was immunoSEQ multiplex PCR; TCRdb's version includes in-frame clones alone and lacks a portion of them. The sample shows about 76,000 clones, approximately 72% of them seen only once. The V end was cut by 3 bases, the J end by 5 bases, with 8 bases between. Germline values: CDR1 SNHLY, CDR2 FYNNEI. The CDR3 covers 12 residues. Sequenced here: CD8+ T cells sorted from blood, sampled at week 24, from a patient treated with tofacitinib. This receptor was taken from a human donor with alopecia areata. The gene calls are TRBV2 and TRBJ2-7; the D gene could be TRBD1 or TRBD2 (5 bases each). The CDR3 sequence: CASSDRGDEQYF. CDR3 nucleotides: TGTGCCAGCAGTGATAGGGGAGACGAGCAGTACTTC.